This T cell receptor (beta chain) was profiled in a study of T cell changes during pregnancy in multiple sclerosis (dated by TCRdb to between 2018 and 2020). With respect to the entire study: Changes in the T cell repertoire over the course of pregnancy were examined in this study in women with multiple sclerosis.

About this clone: Its antigen has not been determined. It has no much larger one-base neighbor in the sample; base qualities were not kept.

The CDR3 runs 14 amino acids, cysteine and phenylalanine included. The kept DNA is CDR3 alone, 42 bases in frame from the first base. Sequences SQVTM (CDR1) and ANQGSEA (CDR2) are obtained from the germline V gene. V trim: 7 bases; J trim: 6 bases; unmatched bases: 14. Receptor amplification or capture employed the immunoSEQ multiplex PCR assay. TCRdb took this table from immuneACCESS and kept in-frame rearrangements with V and J called. Such tables lack part of the clones; where checked against another copy, unresolved V genes explain under half of the gap, and the rest is unexplained. For this sample the table gives about 44,000 clones, of which around nine tenths were detected only once. The leading ten clones occupy about 0.65% of the sample.

The sequence joins TRBV29-1 to TRBJ1-2; 7 bases in the junction line up with TRBD1. Sample: CD4+ T cells from peripheral blood mononuclear cells, taken before pregnancy. The receptor was isolated from a female donor with multiple sclerosis, enrolled in a pregnancy study. At the DNA level, the sequence is TGCAGCGCATTGGGGCGGGACAGATTTAATGGCTACACCTTC. This gives the protein CSALGRDRFNGYTF. With the rest looked up from the reference TRBV29-1 and TRBJ1-2 genes rather than sequenced, the full variable domain is SAVISQKPSRDICQRGTSLTIQCQVDSQVTMMFWYRQQPGQSLTLIATANQGSEATYESGFVIDKFPISRPNLTFSTLTVSNMSPEDSSIYLCSALGRDRFNGYTFGSGTRLTVV.